This entry features one T cell receptor beta chain sequence. What it binds is not known. Healthy donors had no documented immune events, such as infections, while sampled. These data originate in a study of identifying expanded T cells in peripheral blood. Study results and limitations: About 1.3 clones differed between technical replicates, versus around 15 and 18 over time. Clone count variance between approximately two-week samples rose with total template count.

Produced via immunoSEQ multiplex PCR; TCRdb's table is partial and in-frame only. The data hold tens of thousands of clones, with approximately 91% observed a single time. V was pared by 6 bases and J by 4 bases, with 8 bases of the junction left unmatched. Germline CDR1 reads MNHEY; CDR2 reads SVGAGI. This CDR3 region has 14 residues. The sample comprised blood. The sequence derives from a person between 18 and 69 years old in good health. The chain couples TRBV6-5 to TRBJ1-1, with 7 bases lining up with TRBD1. The CDR3 sequence is CASRSGGLGTEAFF. DNA of the CDR3: TGTGCCAGCAGGTCAGGGGGTCTCGGCACTGAAGCTTTCTTT.